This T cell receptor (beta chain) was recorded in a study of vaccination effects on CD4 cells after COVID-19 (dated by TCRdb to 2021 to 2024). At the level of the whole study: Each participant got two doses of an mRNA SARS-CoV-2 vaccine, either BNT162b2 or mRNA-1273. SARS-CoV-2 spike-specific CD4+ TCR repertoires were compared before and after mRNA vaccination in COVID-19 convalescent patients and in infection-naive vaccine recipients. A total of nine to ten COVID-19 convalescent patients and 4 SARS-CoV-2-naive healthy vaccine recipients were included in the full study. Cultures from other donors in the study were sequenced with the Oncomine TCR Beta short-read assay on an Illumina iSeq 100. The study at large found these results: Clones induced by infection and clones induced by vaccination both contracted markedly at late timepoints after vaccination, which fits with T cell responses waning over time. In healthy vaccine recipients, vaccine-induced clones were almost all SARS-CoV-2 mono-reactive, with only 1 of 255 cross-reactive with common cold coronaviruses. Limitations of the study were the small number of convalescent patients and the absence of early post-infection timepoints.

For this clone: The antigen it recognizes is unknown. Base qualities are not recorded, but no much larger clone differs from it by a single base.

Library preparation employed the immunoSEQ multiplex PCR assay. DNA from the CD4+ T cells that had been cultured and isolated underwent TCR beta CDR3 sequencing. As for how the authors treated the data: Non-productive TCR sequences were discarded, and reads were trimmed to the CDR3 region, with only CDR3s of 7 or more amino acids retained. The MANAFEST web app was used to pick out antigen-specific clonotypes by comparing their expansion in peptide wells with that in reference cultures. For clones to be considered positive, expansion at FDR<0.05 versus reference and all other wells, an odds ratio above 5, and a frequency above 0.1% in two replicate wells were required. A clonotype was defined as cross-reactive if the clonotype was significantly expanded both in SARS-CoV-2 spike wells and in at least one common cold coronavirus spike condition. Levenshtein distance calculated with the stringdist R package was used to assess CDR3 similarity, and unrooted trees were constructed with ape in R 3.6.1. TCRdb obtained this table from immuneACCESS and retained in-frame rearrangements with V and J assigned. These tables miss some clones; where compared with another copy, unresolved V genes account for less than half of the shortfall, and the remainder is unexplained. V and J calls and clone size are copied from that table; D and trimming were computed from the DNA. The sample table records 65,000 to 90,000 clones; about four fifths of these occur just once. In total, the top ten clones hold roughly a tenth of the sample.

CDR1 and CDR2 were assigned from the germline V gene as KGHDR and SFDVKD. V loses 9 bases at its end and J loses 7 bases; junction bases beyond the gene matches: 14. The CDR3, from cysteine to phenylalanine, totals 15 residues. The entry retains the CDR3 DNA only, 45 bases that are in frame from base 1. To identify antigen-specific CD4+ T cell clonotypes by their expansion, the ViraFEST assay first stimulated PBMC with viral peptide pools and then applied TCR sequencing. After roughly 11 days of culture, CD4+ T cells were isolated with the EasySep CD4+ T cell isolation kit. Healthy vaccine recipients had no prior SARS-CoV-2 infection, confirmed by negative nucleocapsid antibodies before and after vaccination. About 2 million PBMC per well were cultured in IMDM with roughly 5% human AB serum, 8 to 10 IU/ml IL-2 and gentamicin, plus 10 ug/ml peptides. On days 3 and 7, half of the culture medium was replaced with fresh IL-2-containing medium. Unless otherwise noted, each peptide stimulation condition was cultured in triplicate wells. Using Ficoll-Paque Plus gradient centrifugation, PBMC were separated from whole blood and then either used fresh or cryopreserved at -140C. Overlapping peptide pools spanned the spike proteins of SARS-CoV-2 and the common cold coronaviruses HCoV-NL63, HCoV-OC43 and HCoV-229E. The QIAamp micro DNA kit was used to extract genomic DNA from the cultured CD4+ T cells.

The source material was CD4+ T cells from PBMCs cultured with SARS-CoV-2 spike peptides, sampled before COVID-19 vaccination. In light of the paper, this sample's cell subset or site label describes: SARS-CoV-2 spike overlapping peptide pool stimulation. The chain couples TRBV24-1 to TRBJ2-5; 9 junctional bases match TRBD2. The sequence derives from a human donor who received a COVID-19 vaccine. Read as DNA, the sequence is TGTGCCACCGAATTAGCGGGGGAGCCCGAAGGGACCCAGTACTTC. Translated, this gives CATELAGEPEGTQYF.